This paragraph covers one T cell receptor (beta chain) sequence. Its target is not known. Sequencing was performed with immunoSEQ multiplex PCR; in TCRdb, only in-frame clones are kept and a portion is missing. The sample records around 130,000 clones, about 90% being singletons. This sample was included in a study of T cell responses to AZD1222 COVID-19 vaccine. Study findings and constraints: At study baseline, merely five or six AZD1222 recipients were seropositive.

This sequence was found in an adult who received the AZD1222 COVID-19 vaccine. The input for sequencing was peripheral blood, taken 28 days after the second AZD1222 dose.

This CDR3 is CASSTGQTNSPLHF. The CDR3 DNA follows: TGTGCCAGCAGCACGGGACAGACTAATTCACCCCTCCACTTT. J is TRBJ1-6 and V is TRBV6-5, with 7 bases that match TRBD1. Per germline, CDR1 MNHEY and CDR2 SVGAGI. The CDR3 contains 14 residues. V gave up 6 bases and J gave up 6 bases; unmatched junction bases: 5.